What follows is one T cell receptor beta chain and its context. The target antigen is unknown. This CDR3 is also generated by other DNA sequences in the sample. This specimen comes from a study of cytomegalovirus exposure and HLA in healthy donors. The PCR contained 60 Vbeta and 13 Jbeta primers. Profiled with immunoSEQ multiplex PCR; TCRdb holds only in-frame clones, not every one. The repertoire includes some 200,000 clones, more than 80% of them detected once, and around 3% sits in the top ten. Study-wide results and limits: Reports showed the classifier diagnosing cytomegalovirus status with high specificity and sensitivity. As a later analysis revealed, the rate of TCR association differed by HLA locus, with DRB1 most and HLA-C fewest. The investigators catalogued some 160 TCR beta chains as cytomegalovirus-associated.

Losses at the gene ends were 4 bases for V and 0 bases for J; bases not matched to a gene: 6. Per germline, CDR1 LNHDA and CDR2 SQIVND (reference sequence). This CDR3 comprises 17 residues. This sequence originates from a woman aged 45-59 years in good health and CMV-seropositive. V gene TRBV19 combines with J gene TRBJ2-2; 9 nucleotides agree with TRBD2. The sample comprised PBMCs. The CDR3 DNA reads TGTGCCAGTAGTAAGGCTAGCGGGGAGGCGAACACCGGGGAGCTGTTTTTT. It yields the protein CASSKASGEANTGELFF.